The clone carrying this T cell receptor beta chain was seen more than once but under ten times. Its antigen is still unknown. TCRdb recomputed calls from the reads with MiXCR, one row per CDR3 protein. The table has about 830,000 distinct CDR3 sequences, approximately 32% seen once. The sample is drawn from a study of T cell repertoires in cytomegalovirus infection. Study summary: Evidence of both CMV infection and a matching HLA type came from public TCR beta signatures. Study results and caveats: Identification of carriers of CMV plus the relevant HLA was performed using cumulative public TCR beta family frequency. Ex vivo responses were dominated by HLA-C-restricted CMV-specific TCR beta clonotypes.

The CDR3 contains 16 residues. Germline loops: CDR1 SGHRS, CDR2 YFSETQ. The germline V and J ends were trimmed by 0 bases and 4 bases, with 14 bases remaining between them. The source is a human donor in good health (CMV status not recorded). Some clones in this sample may be carry-over from other donors' samples. This material consisted of cultured CD8+ T cells from PBMCs, taken from culture after CMV antigen stimulation. The chain has TRBV5-1 and TRBJ2-1; tentative D call: TRBD2 (5 bases). The CDR3 DNA sequence: TGCGCCAGCAGCTTGGACGGGGTATCGACATACAATGAGCAGTTCTTC. It specifies CASSLDGVSTYNEQFF.